The 24 T cell receptor beta chains below come from one sample, sequenced in a study of cytomegalovirus exposure and HLA in healthy donors. TCRdb's table, derived via immunoSEQ multiplex PCR, lists solely in-frame clones and lacks some. The sample holds 120,000 or so clones, 86% seen once. The sample was PBMCs. The receptors here all came from a young man in good health and CMV-seronegative.

V and J are TRBV5-1 and TRBJ1-2, with 7 positions matching TRBD1. This CDR3 has 17 residues. Looked up from germline, CDR1 is SGHRS and CDR2 is YFSETQ. V gave up 3 bases and J gave up 8 bases; unmatched junction bases: 19. The chain's CDR3 is CASSSDTRDREGFGYTF. The CDR3 DNA sequence: TGCGCCAGCAGCTCCGATACCAGAGACAGGGAAGGTTTCGGCTACACCTTC.

V and J are TRBV5-1 and TRBJ1-3; TRBD1 aligns across 9 bases. After removal of 3 bases from V and 1 base from J, the junction contained 8 bases not matched to a gene. Germline loops: CDR1 SGHRS, CDR2 YFSETQ. This CDR3 has 17 residues. The CDR3 DNA follows: TGCGCCAGCAGCTCGCAGACCGGGACAGGGTCTGGAAACACCATATATTTT. This gives the protein CASSSQTGTGSGNTIYF.

V gene TRBV9 combines with J gene TRBJ1-2; D is perhaps TRBD1 (5 bases). This CDR3 has 15 residues. The germline CDR1 and CDR2 sequences are SGDLS and YYNGEE. Trimming stripped 0 bases from V and 8 bases from J, with 17 bases between. For the CDR3, the DNA is TGTGCCAGCAGCGTAGCGGCAGGGAGGATGGAAGGCTACACCTTC. Translating gives CASSVAAGRMEGYTF.

The chain combines TRBV11-2 with TRBJ1-2; TRBD1 matches 10 bases. CDR1 is SGHAT and CDR2 is FQNNGV in the germline V gene. The CDR3 extends over 15 amino acids. Trimming at V came to 1 base and at J to 2 bases, leaving 1 base not matched to a gene. CDR3 residues: CASSLVTGGNYGYTF. CDR3 DNA: TGTGCCAGCAGCTTAGTGACAGGGGGCAACTATGGCTACACCTTC.

The rearrangement links TRBV30 to TRBJ2-3, with D perhaps matching TRBD2 (6 bases). Germline CDR1 reads GTSNPN; CDR2 reads SVGIG (reference sequence). V dropped 5 bases and J dropped 3 bases, with 15 bases sitting between them. This CDR3 has 14 amino acids. In DNA form, the CDR3 reads TGTGCCTGGGACGGAGGGACTCTAACAGATACGCAGTATTTT. Translating gives CAWDGGTLTDTQYF.

The chain employs TRBV7-8 and TRBJ2-7; 8 bases line up with TRBD2. Germline CDR1 reads SGHVS; CDR2 reads FQNEAQ. Losses at the gene ends were 7 bases for V and 0 bases for J; bases not matched to a gene: 11. This CDR3 comprises 16 residues. The CDR3 loop reads CASTPELAGRSYEQYF. CDR3 DNA: TGTGCCAGCACCCCCGAATTAGCGGGACGCTCCTACGAGCAGTACTTC.

V is TRBV30 and J is TRBJ1-2; TRBD1 might be the D (5 bases). V gave up 3 bases and J gave up 5 bases, with 13 bases separating them. Germline lookup yields CDR1 GTSNPN and CDR2 SVGIG (reference sequence). CDR3 size: 13 residues. The CDR3 reads CAWSTGGTYGYTF. The CDR3, as DNA: TGTGCCTGGAGCACCGGGGGAACATATGGCTACACCTTC.

This sequence joins TRBV6-1 and TRBJ2-7, with TRBD2 matching 10 bases. The CDR3 consists of 13 residues. V lost 5 bases and J lost 3; bases outside the gene matches: 1. The germline gives CDR1 MNHNS, CDR2 SASEGT. The CDR3 DNA reads TGTGCCAGCAGTTGGACTAGCGGCTACGAGCAGTACTTC. This sequence encodes CASSWTSGYEQYF.

The chain recombines TRBV2 with TRBJ1-4; possible D gene TRBD1, 5 bases. CDR1 SNHLY and CDR2 FYNNEI come from the germline V gene. This CDR3 is built from 13 residues. V dropped 7 bases and J dropped 6 bases, with 12 bases sitting between them. CDR3 sequence: CASIRGSDEKLFF. The DNA of the CDR3 is TGTGCCAGCATAAGGGGATCAGATGAAAAACTGTTTTTT.

V is TRBV18 and J is TRBJ2-1; TRBD1 matches at 7 bases. Germline V gene data show CDR1 as KGHSH and CDR2 as LQKENI. The CDR3 sequence is 19 residues long. After removal of 3 bases from V and 0 bases from J, the junction contained 14 bases not matched to a gene. DNA for the CDR3: TGTGCCAGCTCACCCGTGGGTTATAGACAGGGAGACTCCTACAATGAGCAGTTCTTC. It is translated as CASSPVGYRQGDSYNEQFF. The full variable domain, in which reference TRBV18 and TRBJ2-1 provide the parts outside the CDR3, is NAGVMQNPRHLVRRRGQEARLRCSPMKGHSHVYWYRQLPEEGLKFMVYLQKENIIDESGMPKERFSAEFPKEGPSILRIQQVVRGDSAAYFCASSPVGYRQGDSYNEQFFGPGTRLTVL.

The chain couples TRBV5-4 to TRBJ2-1; 11 bases fit TRBD1. Germline V lookup: CDR1 SGHNT, CDR2 YYREEE (reference sequence). V lost 10 bases to trimming and J lost 7 bases; unmatched junction nucleotides: 7. This CDR3 has 13 residues. The DNA of the CDR3 is TGTGCCTACCGGACAGGGGGCAGGAATGAGCAGTTCTTC. The encoded protein is CAYRTGGRNEQFF. Using reference TRBV5-4 and TRBJ2-1 for the parts outside the CDR3, the full variable domain is ETGVTQSPTHLIKTRGQQVTLRCSSQSGHNTVSWYQQALGQGPQFIFQYYREEENGRGNFPPRFSGLQFPNYSSELNVNALELDDSALYLCAYRTGGRNEQFFGPGTRLTVL.

This chain uses TRBV7-9 with TRBJ2-1; the match to TRBD2 covers 10 bases. The CDR3 has 16 amino acids. Per germline, CDR1 SEHNR and CDR2 FQNEAQ (reference sequence). The V gene end was trimmed by 2 bases and the J gene end by 6 bases; junction bases not matched to a gene: 7. CDR3 in DNA: TGTGCCAGCAGCTTACTGACTAGCGGGTTGGGCAATGAGCAGTTCTTC. Protein: CASSLLTSGLGNEQFF.

This rearrangement joins TRBV14 to TRBJ2-2; D not certain. V was clipped by 4 bases and J by 6 bases, with 9 bases between them. Germline V lookup: CDR1 SGHDN, CDR2 FVKESK. CDR3 length equals 13 residues. The CDR3 reads CASSRRYAGELFF. The CDR3 DNA follows: TGTGCCAGCAGCCGGCGGTACGCCGGGGAGCTGTTTTTT.

V and J are TRBV5-5 and TRBJ1-4, with D unclear. Trimming took off 3 bases at V and 4 bases at J, with 13 bases between the two ends. CDR1 and CDR2 from the germline V gene are SGHKS and YYEKEE (reference sequence). The CDR3 consists of 15 residues. The CDR3 region is CASSSSFGLNEKLFF. CDR3 DNA sequence: TGTGCCAGCAGCTCGTCGTTCGGACTTAATGAAAAACTGTTTTTT.

This clone was seen once. The chain links TRBV7-8 to TRBJ2-3, with 8 bases lining up with TRBD1. The CDR3 is 16 amino acids. Germline V gene lookup returns CDR1 SGHVS and CDR2 FQNEAQ. V was pared by 0 bases and J by 3 bases, with 5 bases of the junction left unmatched. Here the CDR3 DNA reads TGTGCCAGCAGCTTAGCTCCGGGGACAGGAACAGATACGCAGTATTTT. It encodes CASSLAPGTGTDTQYF. Filled out from reference TRBV7-8 and TRBJ2-3, the complete variable domain reads GAGVSQSPRYKVAKRGQDVALRCDPISGHVSLFWYQQALGQGPEFLTYFQNEAQLDKSGLPSDRFFAERPEGSVSTLKIQRTQQEDSAVYLCASSLAPGTGTDTQYFGPGTRLTVL.

The V and J genes are TRBV10-3 and TRBJ1-1; possibly TRBD1 for D (5 bases). The germline V gene encodes CDR1 ENHRY and CDR2 SYGVKD. The V and J ends lost 4 bases and 6 bases respectively, with 12 bases between them. The CDR3 covers 13 residues. The CDR3 coding sequence is TGTGCCATCAGTGCGCTAGGGGAGGCTGAAGCTTTCTTT. Its protein is CAISALGEAEAFF.

This clone was recorded only once. The CDR3 coding sequence is TGTGCCTGGAGTGTATCCGGCACAGATACGCAGTATTTT. It specifies CAWSVSGTDTQYF. This sequence joins TRBV30 and TRBJ2-3; D uncertain. V lost 0 bases to trimming and J lost 1 base, with 5 bases between them. The germline V gene has CDR1 GTSNPN and CDR2 SVGIG (reference sequence). The CDR3 contains 13 residues.

A few counts support this clone. The rearrangement links TRBV12-5 to TRBJ2-7; 8 bases line up with TRBD1. Germline lookup yields CDR1 LGHNT and CDR2 FRNRAP. Losses at the gene ends were 7 bases for V and 5 bases for J; bases not matched to a gene: 7. CDR3 length equals 13 residues. This chain's CDR3 is CASVEQGDDEQYF. The CDR3 DNA reads as TGTGCTAGTGTCGAACAGGGGGATGACGAGCAGTACTTC.

The chain recombines TRBV4-1 with TRBJ1-4, with TRBD1 matching 8 bases. The ends lost 4 bases at V and 6 bases at J; junction bases unmatched: 7. Germline V gives CDR1 MGHRA, CDR2 YSYEKL. CDR3 length equals 15 residues. This CDR3 reads CASSPRTGSDEKLFF. The CDR3 DNA sequence: TGCGCCAGCAGCCCCAGGACAGGGAGCGATGAAAAACTGTTTTTT.

The chain employs TRBV19 and TRBJ1-5, with D perhaps matching TRBD1 (6 bases). Germline-derived CDR1 and CDR2 are LNHDA and SQIVND (reference sequence). Trimming removed 7 bases from V and 2 bases from J, with 21 bases in between. The CDR3 has 17 amino acids. CDR3 sequence reads: CASNRGGAQTGNQPQHF. The CDR3 nucleotides read TGTGCCAGTAATCGAGGGGGGGCGCAGACGGGCAATCAGCCCCAGCATTTT.

This clone was seen only once. The gene calls are TRBV10-2 and TRBJ2-5; D not certain. CDR3 length equals 13 residues. V dropped 2 bases and J dropped 7 bases, with 11 bases sitting between them. In germline, CDR1 is WSHSY, CDR2 SAAADI. In nucleotides, the CDR3 is TGCGCCAGCAGTGAGGCCAACCCGGGGACCCAGTACTTC. Translation: CASSEANPGTQYF.

The chain links TRBV6-1 to TRBJ1-5, with no clear D. Trimming took 2 bases from V and 0 from J, leaving 8 bases between them. Looked up from germline, CDR1 is MNHNS and CDR2 is SASEGT. The CDR3 extends over 15 amino acids. CDR3 nucleotides: TGTGCCAGCAGTGAAAAACTGTATAGCAATCAGCCCCAGCATTTT. Its translation: CASSEKLYSNQPQHF.

The chain couples TRBV7-9 to TRBJ1-6, with 7 bases identical to TRBD1. CDR3 length: 19 amino acids. Germline trimming cut 5 bases from V and 13 bases from J; bases unmatched to any gene: 26. Per the germline V gene, CDR1 is SEHNR and CDR2 is FQNEAQ (reference sequence). CDR3 nucleotide sequence: TGTGCCAGCAGCGGACAGGAGACCACCTGGGGAATGGGCCGCCGGCCCCTCCACTTT. Translated: CASSGQETTWGMGRRPLHF.

V usage is TRBV27 and J usage is TRBJ2-1, with 13 bases lining up with TRBD2. The CDR3 consists of 16 residues. V lost 5 bases, J lost 8 bases, and 9 bases stayed unmatched. The germline CDR1 and CDR2 sequences are MNHEY and SMNVEV (reference sequence). CDR3 nucleotides: TGTGCCAGCAGTCCTTTCCGGACTAGCGGGAGCTATGAGCAGTTCTTC. Translated: CASSPFRTSGSYEQFF.